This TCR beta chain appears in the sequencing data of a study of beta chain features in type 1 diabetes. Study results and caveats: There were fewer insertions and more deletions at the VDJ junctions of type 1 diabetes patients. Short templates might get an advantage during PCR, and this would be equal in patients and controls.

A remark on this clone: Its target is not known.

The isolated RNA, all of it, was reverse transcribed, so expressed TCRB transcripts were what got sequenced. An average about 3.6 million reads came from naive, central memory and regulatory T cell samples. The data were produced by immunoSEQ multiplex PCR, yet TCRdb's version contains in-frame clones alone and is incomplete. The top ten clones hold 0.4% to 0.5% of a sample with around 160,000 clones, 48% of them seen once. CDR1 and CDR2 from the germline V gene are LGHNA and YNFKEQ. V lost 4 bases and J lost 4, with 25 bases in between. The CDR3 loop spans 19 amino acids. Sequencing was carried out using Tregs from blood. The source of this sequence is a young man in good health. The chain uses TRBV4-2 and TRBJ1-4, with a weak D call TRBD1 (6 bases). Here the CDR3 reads CASSLLVRQDLSNNEKLFF. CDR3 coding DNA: TGTGCCAGCAGCCTACTAGTACGACAGGACTTATCCAATAATGAAAAACTGTTTTTT.